One sample yielded the 10 T cell receptor beta chains listed below, sequenced in a study of T cell responses to AZD1222 COVID-19 vaccine. The data were produced by immunoSEQ multiplex PCR, yet TCRdb's version contains in-frame clones alone and is incomplete. The data contain about 150,000 clones, 75% to 95% of them singletons. The material was peripheral blood, obtained on day 0 of AZD1222 vaccination. The receptors shown here come from an adult in good health.

This clone was picked up a small number of times. The genes are TRBV15 and TRBJ2-7, with D possibly called TRBD1 or TRBD2 (5 bases each). Between the trimmed V and J ends, which lost 1 base and 1 base, there was a span of 5 bases. The germline V gene has CDR1 LNHNV and CDR2 YYDKDF (reference sequence). The length of the CDR3 is 13 residues. The CDR3 protein is CATSRGGSYEQYF. In DNA, the CDR3 is TGTGCCACCAGCAGAGGGGGGTCCTACGAGCAGTACTTC.

V and J are TRBV11-2 and TRBJ2-3, with no clear D. Germline V gene lookup returns CDR1 SGHAT and CDR2 FQNNGV. The CDR3 contains 13 residues. Between the trimmed V and J ends, which lost 5 bases and 8 bases, there was a span of 14 bases. CDR3 bases: TGTGCCAGCAGCGGACGCCTGCTTGGTACGCAGTATTTT. This encodes CASSGRLLGTQYF.

The gene calls are TRBV11-2 and TRBJ2-1; 10 bases agree with TRBD2. The CDR3 consists of 15 residues. Germline CDR1 reads SGHAT; CDR2 reads FQNNGV. The V gene end was trimmed by 0 bases and the J gene end by 4 bases; junction bases not matched to a gene: 0. CDR3 region: CASSLEAGGYNEQFF. CDR3 coding DNA: TGTGCCAGCAGCTTAGAAGCGGGAGGGTACAATGAGCAGTTCTTC.

This clone was picked up one time. The chain links TRBV14 to TRBJ2-7, with D uncertain. The CDR3 is 16 residues long. The germline V gene has CDR1 SGHDN and CDR2 FVKESK. Trimming pared 2 bases from V and 0 bases from J, leaving 14 bases between. The CDR3 DNA is TGTGCCAGCAGCCAACCTCTCGGAGCCGCCTCCTACGAGCAGTACTTC. Translated: CASSQPLGAASYEQYF.

The CDR3 bases are TGTGCCAGCGGACTAGGGGCAACTAATGAAAAACTGTTTTTT. It specifies CASGLGATNEKLFF. The chain joins TRBV28 to TRBJ1-4; D perhaps matches TRBD1 (5 bases). Germline CDR1 MDHEN, CDR2 SYDVKM. The length of the CDR3 is 14 residues. V dropped 8 bases and J dropped 0 bases, with 10 bases sitting between them.

This clone has just one count. This chain connects TRBV4-3 to TRBJ1-1, with D unclear. Germline V gene lookup returns CDR1 LGHNA and CDR2 YSLEER. The CDR3 has 12 residues. V was clipped by 1 base and J by 7 bases, with 7 bases between them. This chain's CDR3 is CASSQGRNEAFF. For the CDR3, the DNA is TGCGCCAGCAGCCAAGGTCGGAATGAAGCTTTCTTT.

The J gene is TRBJ2-2, the V gene TRBV21-1; TRBD2 is taken as the D call from the table, unchecked against the DNA. TRBV21-1 is annotated as a pseudogene. The CDR3 runs to 15 residues. The CDR3 DNA is TGTGCCAGCACCCATCCCTGCGGTGGGACCGGGGAGCTGTTTTTT. It translates to CASTHPCGGTGELFF.

The chain carries TRBV14 and TRBJ1-4; 9 nucleotides agree with TRBD1. In germline, CDR1 is SGHDN, CDR2 FVKESK. V dropped 4 bases and J dropped 10; count of bases not matched to a gene: 10. The CDR3 covers 15 residues. This CDR3 reads CASSPLGQGPGKLFF. The CDR3 region has the DNA TGTGCCAGCAGCCCGCTGGGACAGGGCCCGGGAAAACTGTTTTTT.

This clone has more than one count but fewer than ten. The rearrangement joins TRBV5-8 to TRBJ1-5; D might be TRBD1 (6 bases). Germline values: CDR1 SGHTS, CDR2 YDEGEE. Trimming removed 4 bases from V and 3 bases from J, with 14 bases in between. The CDR3 length is 15 residues. CDR3 in amino acids: CASSLRTAVNQPQHF. The CDR3 nucleotides are TGTGCCAGCAGCCTGAGGACAGCGGTCAATCAGCCCCAGCATTTT.

This rearrangement joins TRBV6-6 to TRBJ1-1, with a tentative D call TRBD1 (6 bases). Germline CDR1 and CDR2: MNHNY and SVGAGI (reference sequence). This CDR3 has 13 residues. The ends were cut back, 7 bases at V and 4 bases at J, with 13 bases in the middle. The CDR3 nucleotides read TGTGCCAGCATTCTCAGGGGCGGCACTGAAGCTTTCTTT. It specifies CASILRGGTEAFF.